These T cell receptor beta chains were read from a single sample in a study of tumor-infiltrating lymphocytes in primary liver carcinoma. TCRdb re-called the multiplex PCR reads with MiXCR, one entry per CDR3 protein. This table has approximately 300,000 distinct CDR3 sequences, approximately 60% appearing once. The sequenced sample was peripheral blood. All receptors derive from a man aged 35-49 years with primary liver carcinoma and hepatitis B virus infection. The CDR3 runs from the conserved cysteine through the conserved F or W. D genes are given only for firm matches. Only some rows state a clone size, as once, few, many or a class for expanded clones.

CDR3 protein | CDR3 DNA | D gene | J gene | V gene | clone size
CASSPQDTGELFF | TGTGCCAGCTCACCACAGGACACCGGGGAGCTGTTTTTT | - | TRBJ2-2 | TRBV18 | -
CASSLAGGPLEQFF | TGTGCCAGCAGCTTAGCGGGAGGGCCGCTTGAGCAGTTCTTC | TRBD2 | TRBJ2-1 | TRBV11-2 | -
CAISLDWGSNRQYF | TGTGCCATCAGCTTAGATTGGGGGTCGAATAGGCAGTATTTT | - | TRBJ2-3 | TRBV11-2 | -
CASSQVNAESNEQFF | TGTGCCAGCAGCCAAGTTAATGCGGAGTCGAATGAGCAGTTCTTC | - | TRBJ2-1 | TRBV4-2 | many
CASSKDTGQEPYNEQFF | TGTGCCAGCAGCAAAGATACGGGACAGGAGCCTTACAATGAGCAGTTCTTC | TRBD1 | TRBJ2-1 | TRBV14 | -
CSVARGQSTNEKLFF | TGCAGCGTTGCCAGGGGGCAATCAACTAATGAAAAACTGTTTTTT | TRBD1 | TRBJ1-4 | TRBV29-1 | many
CASSSRQGNQPQHF | TGTGCCAGTAGTAGCCGACAGGGTAATCAGCCCCAGCATTTT | TRBD1 | TRBJ1-5 | TRBV19 | -
CSVIGGSKNIQYF | TGCAGCGTTATCGGCGGGTCGAAAAACATTCAGTACTTC | - | TRBJ2-4 | TRBV29-1 | many
CASSFDEKLFF | TGTGCCAGCAGTTTCGATGAAAAACTGTTTTTT | - | TRBJ1-4 | TRBV12-3/TRBV12-4 | few
CASAGAYNEQFF | TGTGCCAGCGCAGGGGCCTACAATGAGCAGTTCTTC | - | TRBJ2-1 | TRBV11-1 | few
CASSSGSGHPPSYNEQFF | TGTGCCAGCAGTTCGGGTAGCGGCCACCCACCCTCCTACAATGAGCAGTTCTTC | - | TRBJ2-1 | TRBV6-1 | many
CAISQNQLAVSYNEQFF | TGTGCCATCAGCCAAAATCAACTAGCGGTGTCCTACAATGAGCAGTTCTTT | TRBD2 | TRBJ2-1 | TRBV4-2 | -
CARSSQGGDDTQYF | TGTGCCAGAAGCTCCCAGGGAGGGGATGATACGCAGTATTTT | TRBD2 | TRBJ2-3 | TRBV6-1 | -
CASIRTGGSGETQYF | TGTGCCAGCATTCGGACTGGCGGGAGTGGAGAGACCCAGTACTTC | TRBD2 | TRBJ2-5 | TRBV6-2/TRBV6-3 | -
CASSQQGLQETQYF | TGCGCCAGCAGCCAACAGGGGCTCCAAGAGACCCAGTACTTC | TRBD1 | TRBJ2-5 | TRBV5-1 | -
CSVMRPGQDKQSF | TGCAGCGTCATGCGCCCTGGACAGGATAAGCAGTCCTTC | TRBD1 | TRBJ2-1 | TRBV29-1 | -
CASSYRDRVYNEQFF | TGTGCCAGCAGCTACCGGGACAGGGTATACAATGAGCAGTTCTTC | TRBD1 | TRBJ2-1 | TRBV5-4 | few
CASSSPRGGWFGYTF | TGTGCCAGCAGTTCCCCCAGGGGAGGGTGGTTTGGCTACACCTTC | - | TRBJ1-2 | TRBV28 | few
CASSRAWLSSYNEQFF | TGTGCCAGCAGCAGGGCATGGTTAAGCTCCTACAATGAGCAGTTCTTC | - | TRBJ2-1 | TRBV6-5 | -
CASRYLAGGVNEQYF | TGTGCCAGCAGGTACCTAGCGGGAGGTGTGAATGAGCAGTATTTC | TRBD2 | TRBJ2-1 | TRBV6-5 | -
CASSFGTPVGEHYF | TGTGCCAGCAGCTTCGGGACACCAGTGGGTGAGCACTACTTC | - | TRBJ2-7 | TRBV7-8 | once
CASSPDWKDTQYF | TGTGCCAGCAGCCCCGACTGGAAAGATACGCAGTATTTT | - | TRBJ2-3 | TRBV11-1 | many
CAGRPYGGGEHDTQYF | TGTGCCGGCAGGCCCTACGGGGGAGGGGAGCATGATACGCAGTATTTT | TRBD2 | TRBJ2-3 | TRBV4-3 | -
CASSPGPREYCNEQFF | TGTGCCAGCAGCCCCGGACCACGGGAGTACTGCAATGAACAGTTCTTC | - | TRBJ2-1 | TRBV11-1 | -
CASSLGGQPEEQYF | TGTGCCAGCAGTTTAGGGGGACAGCCGGAGGAGCAGTACTTC | TRBD1 | TRBJ2-7 | TRBV7-3 | -
CASSPVLTGGEDTGELFF | TGTGCCAGCAGCCCCGTTCTTACGGGTGGTGAGGACACCGGGGAGCTGTTTTTT | - | TRBJ2-2 | TRBV5-8 | -
CATSRAGGRASYTQYF | TGTGCCACCAGCAGAGCGGGCGGGAGGGCCTCATATACGCAGTATTTT | TRBD2 | TRBJ2-3 | TRBV15 | -
CATSDLRPEGGETQYF | TGTGCCACCAGTGATTTGAGGCCTGAGGGGGGGGAGACCCAGTACTTC | - | TRBJ2-5 | TRBV24-1 | -
CACGFPQDSTPRLAQNIQYF | TGTGCTTGTGGTTTCCCCCAGGACAGTACCCCCAGACTAGCCCAAAACATTCAGTACTTC | - | TRBJ2-4 | TRBV12-5 | -
CASCPGTNEQYF | TGTGCCAGCTGCCCCGGAACGAACGAGCAGTACTTC | - | TRBJ2-7 | TRBV28 | once
CASGPRRERAYEQYF | TGCGCCAGCGGTCCACGAAGGGAAAGGGCCTACGAGCAGTACTTC | - | TRBJ2-7 | TRBV23-1 | -
CASSLSGIGADTQYF | TGTGCCAGCAGCTTGAGCGGGATTGGGGCAGATACGCAGTATTTT | TRBD2 | TRBJ2-3 | TRBV5-6 | -
CASSGFGGYFFF | TGTGCCAGCAGTGGTTTCGGGGGATACTTCTTCTTC | - | TRBJ2-7 | TRBV28 | few
CSVGTGEAYNEQFF | TGCAGCGTTGGGACTGGCGAGGCTTACAATGAGCAGTTCTTC | - | TRBJ2-1 | TRBV29-1 | -
CAIIESGRQETQYF | TGTGCCATCATTGAGTCGGGGCGGCAAGAGACCCAGTACTTC | - | TRBJ2-5 | TRBV10-3 | -